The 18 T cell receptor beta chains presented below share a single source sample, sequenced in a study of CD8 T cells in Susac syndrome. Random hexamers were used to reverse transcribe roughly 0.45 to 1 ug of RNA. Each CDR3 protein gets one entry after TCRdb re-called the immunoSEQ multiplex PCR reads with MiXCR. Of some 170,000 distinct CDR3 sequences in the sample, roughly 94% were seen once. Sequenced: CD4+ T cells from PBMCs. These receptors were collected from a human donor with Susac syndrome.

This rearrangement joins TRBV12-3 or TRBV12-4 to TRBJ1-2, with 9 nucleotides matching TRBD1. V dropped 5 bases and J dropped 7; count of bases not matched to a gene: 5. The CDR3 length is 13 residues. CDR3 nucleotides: TGTGCCAGCAGTGGGGACAGGGAATTTGGCTACACCTTC. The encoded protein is CASSGDREFGYTF.

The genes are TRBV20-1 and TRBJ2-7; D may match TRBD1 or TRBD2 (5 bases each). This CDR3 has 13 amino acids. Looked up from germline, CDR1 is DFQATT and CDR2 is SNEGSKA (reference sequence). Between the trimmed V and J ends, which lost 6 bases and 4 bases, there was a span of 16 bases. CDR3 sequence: CSAGDPPTYEQYF. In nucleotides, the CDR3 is TGCAGTGCAGGGGACCCCCCTACGTACGAGCAGTACTTC.

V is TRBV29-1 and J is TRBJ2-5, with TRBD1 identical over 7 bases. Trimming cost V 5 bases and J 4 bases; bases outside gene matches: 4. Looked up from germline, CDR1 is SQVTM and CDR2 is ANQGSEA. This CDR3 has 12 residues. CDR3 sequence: CSVYRGRETQYF. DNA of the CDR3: TGCAGCGTTTACAGGGGCCGAGAGACCCAGTACTTC.

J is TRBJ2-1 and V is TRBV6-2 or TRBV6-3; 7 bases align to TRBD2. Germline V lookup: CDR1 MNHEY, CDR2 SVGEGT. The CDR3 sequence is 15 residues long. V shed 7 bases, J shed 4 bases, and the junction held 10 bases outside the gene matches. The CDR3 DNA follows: TGTGCCAGCAATCCCGGTTCTAGCGGTTACAATGAGCAGTTCTTC. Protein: CASNPGSSGYNEQFF.

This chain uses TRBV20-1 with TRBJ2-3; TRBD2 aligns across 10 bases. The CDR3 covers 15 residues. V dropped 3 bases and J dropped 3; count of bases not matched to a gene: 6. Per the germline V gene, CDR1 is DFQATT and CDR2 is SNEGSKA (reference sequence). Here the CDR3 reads CSASNQREGTDTQYF. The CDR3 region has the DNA TGCAGTGCTAGCAACCAGCGGGAGGGGACAGATACGCAGTATTTT.

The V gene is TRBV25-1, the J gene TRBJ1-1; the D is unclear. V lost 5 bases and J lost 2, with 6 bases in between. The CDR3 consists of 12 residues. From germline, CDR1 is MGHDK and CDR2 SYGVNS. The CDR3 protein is CASSQINTEAFF. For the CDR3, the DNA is TGTGCCAGCAGTCAGATCAACACTGAAGCTTTCTTT.

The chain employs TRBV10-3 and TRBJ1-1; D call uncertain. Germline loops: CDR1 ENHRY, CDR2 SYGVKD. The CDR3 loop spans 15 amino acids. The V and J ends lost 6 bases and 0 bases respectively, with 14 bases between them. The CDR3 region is CAIRPGGSMNTEAFF. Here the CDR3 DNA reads TGTGCCATCAGGCCGGGAGGGAGCATGAACACTGAAGCTTTCTTT.

CDR3 sequence reads: CASSIAIYEGLVTGELFF. The CDR3 coding sequence is TGTGCCAGTAGTATAGCCATCTACGAGGGGCTGGTCACCGGGGAGCTGTTTTTT. V is TRBV19 and J is TRBJ2-2; D possibly uses TRBD1 or TRBD2 (5 bases each). Germline assignment: CDR1 LNHDA and CDR2 SQIVND (reference sequence). The CDR3 is 18 amino acids. Between the trimmed V and J ends, which lost 1 base and 4 bases, there was a span of 19 bases.

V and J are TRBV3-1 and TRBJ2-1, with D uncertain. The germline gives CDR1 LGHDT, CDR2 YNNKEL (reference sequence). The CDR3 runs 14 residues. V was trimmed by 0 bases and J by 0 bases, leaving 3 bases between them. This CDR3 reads CASSQEPSYNEQFF. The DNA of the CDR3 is TGTGCCAGCAGCCAAGAGCCCTCCTACAATGAGCAGTTCTTC.

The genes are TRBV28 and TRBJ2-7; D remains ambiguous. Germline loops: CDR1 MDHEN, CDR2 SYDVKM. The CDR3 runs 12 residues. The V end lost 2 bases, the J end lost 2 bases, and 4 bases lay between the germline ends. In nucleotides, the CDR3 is TGTGCCAGCAGTTTACCCGCCTACGAGCAGTACTTC. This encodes CASSLPAYEQYF.

The CDR3 sequence: CAWSLETQYF. In DNA form, the CDR3 reads TGTGCCTGGAGTCTGGAGACCCAGTACTTC. The J gene is TRBJ2-5, the V gene TRBV30, with D unresolved. V was shortened by 2 bases and J by 5 bases, with 3 bases between the two germline ends. CDR1 and CDR2 from the germline V gene are GTSNPN and SVGIG (reference sequence). The CDR3 totals 10 residues.

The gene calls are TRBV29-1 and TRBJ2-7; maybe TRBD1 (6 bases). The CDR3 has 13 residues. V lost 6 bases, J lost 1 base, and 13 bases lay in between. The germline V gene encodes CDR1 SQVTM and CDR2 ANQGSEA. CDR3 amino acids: CSVQGQNSYEQYF. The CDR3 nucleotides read TGCAGCGTCCAAGGACAGAATTCCTACGAGCAGTACTTC.

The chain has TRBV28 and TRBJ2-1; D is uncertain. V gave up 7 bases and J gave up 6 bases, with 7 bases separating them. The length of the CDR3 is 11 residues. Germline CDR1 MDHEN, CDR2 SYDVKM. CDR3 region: CASNDFNEQFF. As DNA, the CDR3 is TGTGCCAGCAATGACTTCAATGAGCAGTTCTTC.

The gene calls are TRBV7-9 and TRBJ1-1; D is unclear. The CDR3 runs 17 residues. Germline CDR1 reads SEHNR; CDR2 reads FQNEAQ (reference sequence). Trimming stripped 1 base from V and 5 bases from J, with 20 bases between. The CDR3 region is CASSLVSDRRTATEAFF. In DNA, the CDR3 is TGTGCCAGCAGCTTAGTGTCGGACCGCCGTACCGCGACTGAAGCTTTCTTT.

The CDR3 DNA follows: TGTGCCAGCAGCCAAGAGTCCGTGAACACTGAAGCTTTCTTT. As protein: CASSQESVNTEAFF. This chain connects TRBV3-1 to TRBJ1-1; D unresolved. The length of the CDR3 is 14 residues. Trimming cost V 0 bases and J 0 bases, with 5 bases left between them. Germline V lookup: CDR1 LGHDT, CDR2 YNNKEL (reference sequence).

CDR3 residues: CASSQPGTGVYGYTF. As DNA, the CDR3 is TGCGCCAGCAGCCAGCCCGGGACAGGCGTTTATGGCTACACCTTC. V gene TRBV4-1 combines with J gene TRBJ1-2; 8 bases map to TRBD1. The CDR3 runs to 15 residues. Germline V CDR1 and CDR2: MGHRA, YSYEKL. Trimming removed 3 bases from V and 5 bases from J; junction bases left unmatched: 8.

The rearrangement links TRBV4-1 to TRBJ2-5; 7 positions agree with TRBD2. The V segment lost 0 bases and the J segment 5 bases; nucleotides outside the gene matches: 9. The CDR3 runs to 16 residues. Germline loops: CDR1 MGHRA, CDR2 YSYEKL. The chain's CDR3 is CASSQDVSGGRETQYF. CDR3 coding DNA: TGCGCCAGCAGCCAAGATGTGTCGGGGGGTCGGGAGACCCAGTACTTC.

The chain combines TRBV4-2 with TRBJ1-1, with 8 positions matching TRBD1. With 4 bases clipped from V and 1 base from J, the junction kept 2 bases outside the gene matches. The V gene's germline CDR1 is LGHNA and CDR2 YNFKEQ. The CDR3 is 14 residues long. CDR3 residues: CASSRDRWNTEAFF. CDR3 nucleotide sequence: TGTGCCAGCAGCCGGGACAGGTGGAACACTGAAGCTTTCTTT.